This T cell receptor (beta chain) was obtained from a study of T-cell reconstitution after alpha-beta-depleted transplantation in children (dated by TCRdb to 2016 to 2017). Context from the whole study: The study quantitatively tracked T-cell immune reconstitution after TCRalphabeta/CD19-depleted allogeneic hematopoietic cell transplantation in children using TCR repertoire profiling. Broad study findings and their caveats: In some patients, the high TCRbeta diversity seen at day 60 was put down to recipient T cells and intrathymic progenitors that had survived conditioning. The frequencies of hyperexpanded clones fell over the following months, and after one year, T-cell counts and TCRbeta diversity were mostly attributed to newly produced T cells. The apparently early alphabetaT-cell count recovery about two months after transplant was reportedly dependent on only several hundred rapidly expanded clones derived from non-depleted graft cells.

Reading the label with the study, this specimen's treatment or condition is: allogeneic hematopoietic cell transplantation with graft depleted of TCRalphabeta T cells and CD19 B cells. The transplant recipients were children given TCRalphabeta/CD19-depleted allogeneic hematopoietic cell grafts. This clonotype was recorded many times. Which antigen it targets is not known. It has no much larger one-base neighbor in the sample; base qualities were not kept. Library construction relied on PCR. TCRdb shows the sequencer as Illumina HiSeq 2500. TCR libraries were prepared with molecular barcoding, using unique molecular identifiers to normalize TCRbeta repertoire quantification. Using fastp trimming at Q25 and MiXCR clonotype assembly, TCRdb reanalyzed the public sequencing data and kept in-frame beta chains. Rows matching on CDR3 protein sequence are summarized as one entry with the most common DNA and genes. The sample has 330,000 or so distinct CDR3 sequences on record, 6.5% to 9% of them singletons. The top ten clonotypes cover approximately 8.2% of the sample.

The CDR3 starts with the cysteine, ends with the phenylalanine, and has 14 residues. The retained sequence is limited to the CDR3, 42 bases, with the frame set at the first base. According to the germline V gene, CDR1 reads SGHTA and CDR2 reads FQGNSA. A distance of 17 bases separates the germline ends of V and J, which lose 5 bases and 9 bases respectively. The chain joins TRBV7-2 to TRBJ2-1, with TRBD2 perhaps the D gene, on 6 matching bases. The receptor's source is a female patient aged 2 to 10 who had a stem cell transplant for Fanconi anemia, so the T cells may come from the graft donor. Source: peripheral blood, taken 360 days after TCRalphabeta/CD19-depleted stem cell transplant. The CDR3 protein sequence reads: CASSLPWGSGEQFF. Here is the DNA: TGTGCCAGCAGCCTCCCATGGGGTAGCGGTGAGCAGTTCTTC.